This TCR beta chain was obtained from a study of beta chain features in type 1 diabetes. As for the study in general: Healthy donors resembled patients in age, gender and cell yields. Examination of sorted cells across all samples involved about 100,000,000 cells. Broader study findings: There were fewer insertions and more deletions at the VDJ junctions of type 1 diabetes patients. Among all four CD4+ subsets, Type 1 diabetes patients had TCRB CDR3s that were moderately but significantly shorter.

Every isolated RNA sample was fully reverse transcribed, so sequencing captured expressed TCRB transcripts. Using immunoSEQ multiplex PCR, the repertoire was profiled, and TCRdb retains in-frame clones only, with some absent. The table has around 100,000 clones, roughly 28% seen once. The CDR3 loop spans 16 amino acids. The germline V gene has CDR1 SEHNR and CDR2 FQNEAQ (reference sequence). Losses at the gene ends were 4 bases for V and 1 base for J; bases not matched to a gene: 6. This clone was seen a few times. Its antigen remains unidentified. Sequenced material: central memory CD4+ T cells from blood. This clonotype originated in a young woman with type 1 diabetes. The chain uses TRBV7-9 and TRBJ1-2; 10 positions agree with TRBD1. This CDR3 is CASSSPTGGNNYGYTF. CDR3 coding DNA: TGTGCCAGCAGCTCGCCGACAGGGGGCAATAACTATGGCTACACCTTC.